This T cell receptor gamma chain was documented in a study of gammadelta T cells in human blood. Study-wide results and limits: Polyclonal expansion of innate γδ T cells after birth appeared microbially driven.

The germline gives CDR1 VENAVY, CDR2 YDSYNSRV. This CDR3 is built from 13 residues. The trim removed 2 bases at V and 3 bases at J, leaving 0 bases unmatched. TCRdb redid clone calling on the RT-PCR reads using CATT. The sample totals 50 to 70 gamma-chain clones. In its sample, this clone ranks as hyperexpanded. Antigen specificity is unknown. Other DNA variants within this sample encode the same CDR3. This sequence originates from a newborn. The V gene is TRGV8, the J gene TRGJP1. Source material: non-Vgamma9Vdelta2 gamma-delta T cells from cord blood. CDR3 bases: TGTGCCACCTGGGATACCACTGGTTGGTTCAAGATATTT. Residues: CATWDTTGWFKIF.